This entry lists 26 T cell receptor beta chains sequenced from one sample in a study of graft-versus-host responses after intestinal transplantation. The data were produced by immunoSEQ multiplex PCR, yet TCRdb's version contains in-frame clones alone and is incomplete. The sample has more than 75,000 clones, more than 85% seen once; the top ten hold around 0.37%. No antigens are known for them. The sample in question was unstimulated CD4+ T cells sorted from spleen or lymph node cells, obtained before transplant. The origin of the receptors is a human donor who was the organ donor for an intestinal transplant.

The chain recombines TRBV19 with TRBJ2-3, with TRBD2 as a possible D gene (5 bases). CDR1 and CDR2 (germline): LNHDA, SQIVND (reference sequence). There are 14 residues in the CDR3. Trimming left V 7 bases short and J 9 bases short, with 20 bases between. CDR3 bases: TGTGCCAGTAAGAGCGGACCTTTGACCCCAACGCAGTATTTT. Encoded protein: CASKSGPLTPTQYF.

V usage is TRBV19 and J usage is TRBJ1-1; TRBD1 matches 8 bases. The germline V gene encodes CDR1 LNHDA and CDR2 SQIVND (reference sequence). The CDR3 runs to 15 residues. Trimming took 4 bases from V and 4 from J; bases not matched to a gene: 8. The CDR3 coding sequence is TGTGCCAGTAGTAGGTGGGACAGGTCGGGCACTGAAGCTTTCTTT. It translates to CASSRWDRSGTEAFF.

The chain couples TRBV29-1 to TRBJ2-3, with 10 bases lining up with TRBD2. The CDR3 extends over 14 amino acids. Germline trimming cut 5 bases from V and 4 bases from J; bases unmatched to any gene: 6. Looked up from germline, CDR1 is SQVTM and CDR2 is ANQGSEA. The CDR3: CSVLSGGPADTQYF. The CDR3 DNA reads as TGCAGCGTTCTTAGCGGGGGGCCCGCAGATACGCAGTATTTT.

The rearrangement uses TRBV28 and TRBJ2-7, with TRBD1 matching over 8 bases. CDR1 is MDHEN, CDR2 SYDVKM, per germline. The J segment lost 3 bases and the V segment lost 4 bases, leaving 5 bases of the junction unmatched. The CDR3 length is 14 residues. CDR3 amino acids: CASSSGQALYEQYF. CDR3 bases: TGTGCCAGCAGTTCGGGACAGGCCCTCTACGAGCAGTACTTC.

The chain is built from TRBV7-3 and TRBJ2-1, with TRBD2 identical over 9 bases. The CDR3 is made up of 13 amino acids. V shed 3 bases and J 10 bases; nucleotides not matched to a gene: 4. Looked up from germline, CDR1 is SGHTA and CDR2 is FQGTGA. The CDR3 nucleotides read TGTGCCAGCAGCTTTGCAAGCGGGGGGGAGCAGTTCTTC. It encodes CASSFASGGEQFF.

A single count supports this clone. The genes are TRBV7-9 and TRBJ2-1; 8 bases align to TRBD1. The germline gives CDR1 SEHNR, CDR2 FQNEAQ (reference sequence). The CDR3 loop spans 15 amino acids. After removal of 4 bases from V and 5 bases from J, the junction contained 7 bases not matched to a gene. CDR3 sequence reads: CASSSQGASNNEQFF. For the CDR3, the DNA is TGTGCCAGCAGCTCCCAGGGGGCCTCTAACAATGAGCAGTTCTTC.

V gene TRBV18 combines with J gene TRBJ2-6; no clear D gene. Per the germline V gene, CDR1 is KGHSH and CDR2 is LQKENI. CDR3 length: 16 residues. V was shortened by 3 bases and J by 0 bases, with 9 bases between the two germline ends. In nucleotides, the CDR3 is TGTGCCAGCTCACCCCTAGTTAACTCTGGGGCCAACGTCCTGACTTTC. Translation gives CASSPLVNSGANVLTF.

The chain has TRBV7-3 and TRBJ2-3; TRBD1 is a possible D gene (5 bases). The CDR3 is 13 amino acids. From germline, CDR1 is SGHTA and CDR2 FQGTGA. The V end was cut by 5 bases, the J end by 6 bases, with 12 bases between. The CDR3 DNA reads TGTGCCAGCAGCCAAGAGACAGTGGATACGCAGTATTTT. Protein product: CASSQETVDTQYF.

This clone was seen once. CDR3 bases: TGTGCCAGCAGTGAAACCGGGACTAGCGGTCTGTGGGGGACCGGGGAGACCCAGTACTTC. Amino acids: CASSETGTSGLWGTGETQYF. The genes are TRBV6-1 and TRBJ2-5; 11 nucleotides agree with TRBD2. V shed 2 bases, J shed 5 bases, and the junction held 19 bases outside the gene matches. Germline assignment: CDR1 MNHNS and CDR2 SASEGT. This CDR3 has 20 amino acids.

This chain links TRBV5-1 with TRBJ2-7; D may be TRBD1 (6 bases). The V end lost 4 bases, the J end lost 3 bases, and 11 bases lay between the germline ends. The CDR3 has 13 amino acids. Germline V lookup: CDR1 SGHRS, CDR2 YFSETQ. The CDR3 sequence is CASSQPGVYEQYF. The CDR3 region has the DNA TGCGCCAGCAGCCAACCAGGGGTCTACGAGCAGTACTTC.

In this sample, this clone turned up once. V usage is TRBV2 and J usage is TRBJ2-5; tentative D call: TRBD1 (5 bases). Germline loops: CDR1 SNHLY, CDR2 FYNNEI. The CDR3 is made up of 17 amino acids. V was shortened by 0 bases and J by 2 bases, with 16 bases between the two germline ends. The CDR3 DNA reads TGTGCCAGCAGTGAAGCGCTTATGGGGCTTTCTCAAGAGACCCAGTACTTC. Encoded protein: CASSEALMGLSQETQYF. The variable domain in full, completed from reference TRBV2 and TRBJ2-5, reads EPEVTQTPSHQVTQMGQEVILRCVPISNHLYFYWYRQILGQKVEFLVSFYNNEISEKSEIFDDQFSVERPDGSNFTLKIRSTKLEDSAMYFCASSEALMGLSQETQYFGPGTRLLVL.

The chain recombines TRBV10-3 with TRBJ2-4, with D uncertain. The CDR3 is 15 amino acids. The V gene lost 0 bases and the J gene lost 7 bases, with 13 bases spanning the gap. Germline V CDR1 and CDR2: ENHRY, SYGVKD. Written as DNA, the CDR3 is TGTGCCATCAGTGAGTCGGAGAACGGTCGGAACATTCAGTACTTC. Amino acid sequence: CAISESENGRNIQYF.

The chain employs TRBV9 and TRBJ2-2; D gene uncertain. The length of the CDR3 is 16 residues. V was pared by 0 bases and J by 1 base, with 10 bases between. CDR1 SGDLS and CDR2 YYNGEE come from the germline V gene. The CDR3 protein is CASSVGLAENTGELFF. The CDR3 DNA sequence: TGTGCCAGCAGCGTAGGATTAGCAGAGAACACCGGGGAGCTGTTTTTT.

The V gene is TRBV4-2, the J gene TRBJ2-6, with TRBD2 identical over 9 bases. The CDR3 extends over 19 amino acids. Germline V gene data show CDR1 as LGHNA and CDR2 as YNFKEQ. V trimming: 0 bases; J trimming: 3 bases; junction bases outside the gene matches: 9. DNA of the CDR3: TGTGCCAGCAGCCAAGATACGGCGGGGGGGCCTCTTGGGGCCAACGTCCTGACTTTC. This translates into CASSQDTAGGPLGANVLTF.

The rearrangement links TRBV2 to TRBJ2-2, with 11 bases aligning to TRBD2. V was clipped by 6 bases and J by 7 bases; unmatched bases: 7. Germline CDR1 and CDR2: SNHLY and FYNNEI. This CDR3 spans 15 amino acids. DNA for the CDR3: TGTGCCAGCAGGGAAACTAGCGGGAGTGGCGGGGAGCTGTTTTTT. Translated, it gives CASRETSGSGGELFF.

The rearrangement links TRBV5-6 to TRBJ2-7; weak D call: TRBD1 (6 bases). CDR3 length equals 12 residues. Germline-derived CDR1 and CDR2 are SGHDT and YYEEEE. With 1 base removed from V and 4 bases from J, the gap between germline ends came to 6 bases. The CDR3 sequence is CASSLTGYEQYF. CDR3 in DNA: TGTGCCAGCAGCTTGACAGGGTACGAGCAGTACTTC. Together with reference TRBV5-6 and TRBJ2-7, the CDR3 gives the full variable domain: DAGVTQSPTHLIKTRGQQVTLRCSPKSGHDTVSWYQQALGQGPQFIFQYYEEEERQRGNFPDRFSGHQFPNYSSELNVNALLLGDSALYLCASSLTGYEQYFGPGTRLTVT.

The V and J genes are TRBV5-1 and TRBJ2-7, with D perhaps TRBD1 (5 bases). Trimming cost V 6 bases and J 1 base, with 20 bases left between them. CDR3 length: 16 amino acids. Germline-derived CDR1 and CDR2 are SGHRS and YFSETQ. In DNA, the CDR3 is TGCGCCAGCATCCCGACGGAGACAGACCATTCCTACGAGCAGTACTTC. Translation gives CASIPTETDHSYEQYF.

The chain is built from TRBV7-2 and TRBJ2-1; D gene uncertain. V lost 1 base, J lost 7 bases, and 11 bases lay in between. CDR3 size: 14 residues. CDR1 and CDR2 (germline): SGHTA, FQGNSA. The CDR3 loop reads CASSLGAHQNEQFF. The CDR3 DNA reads TGTGCCAGCAGCTTAGGAGCGCATCAGAATGAGCAGTTCTTC.

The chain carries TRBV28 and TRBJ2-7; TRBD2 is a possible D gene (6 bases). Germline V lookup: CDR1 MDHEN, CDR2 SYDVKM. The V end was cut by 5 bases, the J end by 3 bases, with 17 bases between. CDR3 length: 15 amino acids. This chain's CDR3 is CASSPASGEIYEQYF. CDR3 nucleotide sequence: TGTGCCAGCAGTCCGGCTTCGGGAGAAATCTACGAGCAGTACTTC. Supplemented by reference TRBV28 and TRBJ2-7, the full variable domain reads DVKVTQSSRYLVKRTGEKVFLECVQDMDHENMFWYRQDPGLGLRLIYFSYDVKMKEKGDIPEGYSVSREKKERFSLILESASTNQTSMYLCASSPASGEIYEQYFGPGTRLTVT.

The CDR3 sequence is CAWSYGEAGSYNSPLHF. The CDR3 DNA is TGTGCCTGGAGTTATGGGGAGGCAGGCTCCTATAATTCACCCCTCCACTTT. The chain uses TRBV30 and TRBJ1-6; unclear D gene. Germline CDR1 reads GTSNPN; CDR2 reads SVGIG (reference sequence). The V gene lost 2 bases and the J gene lost 0 bases, with 14 bases spanning the gap. This CDR3 region has 17 residues. Drawing the rest from reference TRBV30 and TRBJ1-6, the complete variable domain is SQTIHQWPATLVQPVGSPLSLECTVEGTSNPNLYWYRQAAGRGLQLLFYSVGIGQISSEVPQNLSASRPQDRQFILSSKKLLLSDSGFYLCAWSYGEAGSYNSPLHFGNGTRLTVT.

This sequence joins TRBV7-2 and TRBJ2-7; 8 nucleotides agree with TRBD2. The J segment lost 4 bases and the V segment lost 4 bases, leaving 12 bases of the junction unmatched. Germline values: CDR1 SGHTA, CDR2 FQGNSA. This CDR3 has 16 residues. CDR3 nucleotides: TGTGCCAGCAGCTCCCCCGAAGCGGGGGCCCGGTACGAGCAGTACTTC. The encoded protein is CASSSPEAGARYEQYF.

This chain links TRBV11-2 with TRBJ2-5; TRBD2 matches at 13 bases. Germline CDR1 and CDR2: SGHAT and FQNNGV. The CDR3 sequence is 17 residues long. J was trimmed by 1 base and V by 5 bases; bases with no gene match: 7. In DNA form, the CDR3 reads TGTGCCAGCAGCCTTGGGACTAGCGGGGCGACCCAAGAGACCCAGTACTTC. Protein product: CASSLGTSGATQETQYF.

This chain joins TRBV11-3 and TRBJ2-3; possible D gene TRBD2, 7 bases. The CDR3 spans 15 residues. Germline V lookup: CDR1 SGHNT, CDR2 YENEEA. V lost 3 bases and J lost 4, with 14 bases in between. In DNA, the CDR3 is TGTGCCAGCAGCTTTCGACAGGCGGGAGCAGATACGCAGTATTTT. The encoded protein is CASSFRQAGADTQYF.

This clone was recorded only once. The CDR3 nucleotides read TGTGCCAGCAGCCCCAGCAGGGGCCCCTACGAGCAGTACTTC. Amino acid sequence: CASSPSRGPYEQYF. The V and J genes are TRBV14 and TRBJ2-7, with D maybe TRBD1 (6 bases). V was pared by 4 bases and J by 2 bases, with 12 bases between. This CDR3 is 14 amino acids long. Germline V gene lookup returns CDR1 SGHDN and CDR2 FVKESK.

CDR3 amino acids: CASSQGRGYGYTF. CDR3 in DNA: TGCGCCAGCAGCCAGGGGAGAGGCTATGGCTACACCTTC. The chain has TRBV4-1 and TRBJ1-2, with D unresolved. Looked up from germline, CDR1 is MGHRA and CDR2 is YSYEKL. The CDR3 covers 13 residues. V lost 3 bases to trimming and J lost 4 bases, with 9 bases between them.

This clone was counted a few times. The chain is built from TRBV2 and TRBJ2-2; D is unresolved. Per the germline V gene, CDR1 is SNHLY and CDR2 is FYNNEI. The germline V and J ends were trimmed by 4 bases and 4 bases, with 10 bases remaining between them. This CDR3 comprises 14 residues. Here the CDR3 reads CASSVVRLTGELFF. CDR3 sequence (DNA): TGTGCCAGCAGTGTGGTTAGACTCACCGGGGAGCTGTTTTTT.